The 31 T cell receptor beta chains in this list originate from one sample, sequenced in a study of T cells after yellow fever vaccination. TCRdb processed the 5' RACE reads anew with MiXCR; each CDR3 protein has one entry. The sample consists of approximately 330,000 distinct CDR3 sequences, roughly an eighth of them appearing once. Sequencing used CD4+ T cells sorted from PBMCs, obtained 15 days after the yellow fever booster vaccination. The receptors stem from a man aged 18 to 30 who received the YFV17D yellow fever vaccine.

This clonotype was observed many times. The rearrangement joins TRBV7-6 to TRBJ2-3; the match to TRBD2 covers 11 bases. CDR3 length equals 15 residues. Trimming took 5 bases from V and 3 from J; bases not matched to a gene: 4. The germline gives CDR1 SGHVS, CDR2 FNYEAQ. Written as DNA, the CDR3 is TGTGCCAGCAGCCCTAGCGGGGGGTCTACAGATACGCAGTATTTT. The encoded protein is CASSPSGGSTDTQYF.

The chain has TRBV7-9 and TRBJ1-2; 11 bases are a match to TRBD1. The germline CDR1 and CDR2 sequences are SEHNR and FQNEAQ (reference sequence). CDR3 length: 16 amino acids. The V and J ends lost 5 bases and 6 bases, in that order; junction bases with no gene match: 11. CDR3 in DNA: TGTGCCAGCAGCCCCACCCTGGGGACAGGGGGGAATGGCTACACCTTC. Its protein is CASSPTLGTGGNGYTF.

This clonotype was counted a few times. The CDR3 bases are TGTGCCAGCAGTGAAGGCGGCAGGGCTCTACTCTACACCTTC. Its translation is CASSEGGRALLYTF. The V gene is TRBV25-1, the J gene TRBJ1-2; D possibly corresponds to TRBD1 (5 bases). CDR3 length: 14 residues. V was clipped by 2 bases and J by 10 bases, with 17 bases between them. Germline V gene data show CDR1 as MGHDK and CDR2 as SYGVNS.

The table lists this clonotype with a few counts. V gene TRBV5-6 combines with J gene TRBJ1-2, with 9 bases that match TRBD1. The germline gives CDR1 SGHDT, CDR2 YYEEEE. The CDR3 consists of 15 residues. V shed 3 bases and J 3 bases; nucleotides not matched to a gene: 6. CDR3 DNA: TGTGCCAGCAGCTACCGGGACAGGGAATACTATGGCTACACCTTC. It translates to CASSYRDREYYGYTF. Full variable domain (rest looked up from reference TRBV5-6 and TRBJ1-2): DAGVTQSPTHLIKTRGQQVTLRCSPKSGHDTVSWYQQALGQGPQFIFQYYEEEERQRGNFPDRFSGHQFPNYSSELNVNALLLGDSALYLCASSYRDREYYGYTFGSGTRLTVV.

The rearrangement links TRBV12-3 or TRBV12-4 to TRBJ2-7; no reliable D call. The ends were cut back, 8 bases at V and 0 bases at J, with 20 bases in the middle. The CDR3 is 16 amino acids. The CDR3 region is CASRGWGQASSYEQYF. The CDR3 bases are TGTGCCAGCCGTGGATGGGGTCAGGCAAGCTCCTACGAGCAGTACTTC.

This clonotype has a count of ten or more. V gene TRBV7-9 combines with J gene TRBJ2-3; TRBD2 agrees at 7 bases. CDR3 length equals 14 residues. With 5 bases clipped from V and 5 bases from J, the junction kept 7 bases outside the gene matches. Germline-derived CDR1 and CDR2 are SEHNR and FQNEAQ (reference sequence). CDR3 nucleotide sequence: TGTGCCAGCAGCCCCGGACTAGAGGGAGATACGCAGTATTTT. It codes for CASSPGLEGDTQYF.

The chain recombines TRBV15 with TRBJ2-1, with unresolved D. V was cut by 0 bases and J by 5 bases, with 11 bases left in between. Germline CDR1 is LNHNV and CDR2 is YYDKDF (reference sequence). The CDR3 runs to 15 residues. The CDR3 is CATSRDLYGDNEQFF. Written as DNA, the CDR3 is TGTGCCACCAGCAGAGATCTTTACGGTGACAATGAGCAGTTCTTC.

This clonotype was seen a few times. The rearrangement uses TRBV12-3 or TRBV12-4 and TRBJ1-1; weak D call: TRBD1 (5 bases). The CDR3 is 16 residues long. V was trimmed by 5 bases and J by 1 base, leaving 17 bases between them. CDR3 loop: CASSPGDRRGNTEAFF. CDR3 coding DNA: TGTGCCAGCAGTCCCGGGGACCGACGGGGGAACACTGAAGCTTTCTTT.

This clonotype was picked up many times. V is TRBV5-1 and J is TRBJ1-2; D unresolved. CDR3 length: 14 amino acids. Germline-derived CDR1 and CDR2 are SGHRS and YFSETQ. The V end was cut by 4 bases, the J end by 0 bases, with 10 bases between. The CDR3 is CASSQREANYGYTF. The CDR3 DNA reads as TGCGCCAGCAGCCAGCGAGAAGCTAACTATGGCTACACCTTC.

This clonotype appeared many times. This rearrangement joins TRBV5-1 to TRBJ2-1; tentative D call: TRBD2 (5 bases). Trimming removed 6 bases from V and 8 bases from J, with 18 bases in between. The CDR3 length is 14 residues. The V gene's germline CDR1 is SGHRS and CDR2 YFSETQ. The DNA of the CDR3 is TGCGCCAGCATCGACTCCCGGGGATCTGATGAGCAGTTCTTC. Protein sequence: CASIDSRGSDEQFF.

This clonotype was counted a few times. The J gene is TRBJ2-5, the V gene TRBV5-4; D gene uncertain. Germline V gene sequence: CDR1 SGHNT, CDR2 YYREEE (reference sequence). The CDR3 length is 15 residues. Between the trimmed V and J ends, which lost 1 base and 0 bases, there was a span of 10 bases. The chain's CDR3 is CASSLTTGHQETQYF. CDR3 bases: TGTGCCAGCAGCTTGACCACCGGACACCAAGAGACCCAGTACTTC.

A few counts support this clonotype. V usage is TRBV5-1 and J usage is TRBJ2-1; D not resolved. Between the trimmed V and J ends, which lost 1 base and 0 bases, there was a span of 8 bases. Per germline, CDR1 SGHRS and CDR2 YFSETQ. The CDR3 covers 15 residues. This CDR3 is CASSLRVGSYNEQFF. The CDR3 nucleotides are TGCGCCAGCAGCTTGAGAGTTGGCTCCTACAATGAGCAGTTCTTC.

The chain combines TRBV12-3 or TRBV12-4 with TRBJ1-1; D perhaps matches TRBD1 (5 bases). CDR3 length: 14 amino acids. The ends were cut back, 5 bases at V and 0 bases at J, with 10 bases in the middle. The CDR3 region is CASSRQMMNTEAFF. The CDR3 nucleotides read TGTGCCAGCAGTCGACAGATGATGAACACTGAAGCTTTCTTT.

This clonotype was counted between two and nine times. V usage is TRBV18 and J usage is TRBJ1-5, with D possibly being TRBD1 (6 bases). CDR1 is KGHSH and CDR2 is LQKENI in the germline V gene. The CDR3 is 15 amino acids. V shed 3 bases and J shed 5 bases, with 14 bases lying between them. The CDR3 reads CASSPTRGEDQPQHF. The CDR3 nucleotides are TGTGCCAGCTCACCGACAAGGGGGGAAGATCAGCCCCAGCATTTT.

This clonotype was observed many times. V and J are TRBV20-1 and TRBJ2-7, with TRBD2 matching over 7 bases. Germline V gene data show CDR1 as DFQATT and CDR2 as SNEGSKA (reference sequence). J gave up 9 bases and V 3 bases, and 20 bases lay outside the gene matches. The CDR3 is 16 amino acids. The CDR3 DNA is TGCAGTGCTAGGGTTGACTCAGCGGGGCAGGCTCCGAGGCAGTACGTC. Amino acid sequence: CSARVDSAGQAPRQYV.

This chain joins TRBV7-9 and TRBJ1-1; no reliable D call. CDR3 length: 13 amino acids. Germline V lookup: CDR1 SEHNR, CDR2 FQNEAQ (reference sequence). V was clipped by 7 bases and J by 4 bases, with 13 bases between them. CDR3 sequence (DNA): TGTGCCAGCACCGGAAGTGTGACCACTGAAGCTTTCTTT. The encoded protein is CASTGSVTTEAFF.

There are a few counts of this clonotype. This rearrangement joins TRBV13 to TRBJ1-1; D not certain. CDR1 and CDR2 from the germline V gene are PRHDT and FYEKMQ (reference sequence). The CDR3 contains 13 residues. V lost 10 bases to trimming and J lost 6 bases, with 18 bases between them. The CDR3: CATKLGSLAEAFF. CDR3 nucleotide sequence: TGTGCCACCAAGTTAGGGAGTCTCGCTGAAGCTTTCTTT.

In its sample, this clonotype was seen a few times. CDR3: CASSQLLGSSSYEQYV. DNA of the CDR3: TGCGCCAGCAGCCAACTTCTTGGAAGCAGCTCCTACGAGCAGTACGTC. This chain uses TRBV4-3 with TRBJ2-7; no clear D gene. Trimming removed 2 bases from V and 0 bases from J, with 14 bases in between. The CDR3 is 16 residues long. Germline lookup yields CDR1 LGHNA and CDR2 YSLEER.

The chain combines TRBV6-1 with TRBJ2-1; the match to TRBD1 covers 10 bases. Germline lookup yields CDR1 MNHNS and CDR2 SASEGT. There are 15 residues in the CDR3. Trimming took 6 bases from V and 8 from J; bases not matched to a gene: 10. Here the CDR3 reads CASSAAGQGKDEQFF. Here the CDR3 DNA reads TGTGCCAGCAGCGCGGCGGGACAGGGGAAAGATGAGCAGTTCTTC.

CDR3 DNA sequence: TGCGCCAGCAGCTTGTCGTCCAGAACCGGGGAGCTGTTTTTT. Residues: CASSLSSRTGELFF. V is TRBV5-1 and J is TRBJ2-2; no clear D gene. The CDR3 loop spans 14 amino acids. The germline V and J ends were trimmed by 1 base and 5 bases, with 9 bases remaining between them. Germline values: CDR1 SGHRS, CDR2 YFSETQ.

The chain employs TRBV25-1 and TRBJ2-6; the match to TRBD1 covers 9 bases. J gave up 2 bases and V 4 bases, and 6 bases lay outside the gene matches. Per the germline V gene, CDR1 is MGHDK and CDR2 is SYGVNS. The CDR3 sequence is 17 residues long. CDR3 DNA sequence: TGTGCCAGCAGTGCCCACAGGGGGCGGGCTGGGGCCAACGTCCTGACTTTC. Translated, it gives CASSAHRGRAGANVLTF.

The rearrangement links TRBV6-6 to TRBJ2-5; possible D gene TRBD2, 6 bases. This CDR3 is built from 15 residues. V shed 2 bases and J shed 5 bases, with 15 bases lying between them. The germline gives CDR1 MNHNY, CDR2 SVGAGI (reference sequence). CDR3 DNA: TGTGCCAGCAGTTACACTTCCGCGGGGCACGAGACCCAGTACTTC. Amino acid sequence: CASSYTSAGHETQYF.

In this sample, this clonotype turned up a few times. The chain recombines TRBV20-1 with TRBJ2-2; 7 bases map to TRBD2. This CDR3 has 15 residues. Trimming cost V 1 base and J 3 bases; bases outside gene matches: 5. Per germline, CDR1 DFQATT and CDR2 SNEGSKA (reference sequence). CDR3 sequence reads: CSARGSGEYTGELFF. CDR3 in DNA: TGCAGTGCTAGAGGGAGCGGGGAGTACACCGGGGAGCTGTTTTTT.

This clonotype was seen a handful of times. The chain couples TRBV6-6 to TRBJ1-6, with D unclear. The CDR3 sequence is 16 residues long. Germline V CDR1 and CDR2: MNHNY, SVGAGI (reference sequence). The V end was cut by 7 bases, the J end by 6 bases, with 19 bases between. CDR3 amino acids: CASNRADGSINSPLHF. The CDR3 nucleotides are TGTGCCAGCAATAGGGCCGATGGCTCGATTAATTCACCCCTCCACTTT.

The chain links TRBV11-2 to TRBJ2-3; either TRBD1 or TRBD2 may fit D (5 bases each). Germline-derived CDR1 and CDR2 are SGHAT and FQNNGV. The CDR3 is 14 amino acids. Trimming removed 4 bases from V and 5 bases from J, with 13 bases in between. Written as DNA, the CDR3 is TGTGCCAGCAGCTCCCGGGACCTGGGAGATACGCAGTATTTT. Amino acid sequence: CASSSRDLGDTQYF.

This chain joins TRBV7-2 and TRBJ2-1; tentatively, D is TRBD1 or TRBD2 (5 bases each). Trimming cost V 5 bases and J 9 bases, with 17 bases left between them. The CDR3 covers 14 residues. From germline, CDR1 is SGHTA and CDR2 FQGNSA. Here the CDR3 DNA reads TGTGCCAGCAGCCAGGACATAGGGGCGGGTGAGCAGTTCTTC. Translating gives CASSQDIGAGEQFF. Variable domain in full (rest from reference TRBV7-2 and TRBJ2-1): GAGVSQSPSNKVTEKGKDVELRCDPISGHTALYWYRQSLGQGLEFLIYFQGNSAPDKSGLPSDRFSAERTGGSVSTLTIQRTQQEDSAVYLCASSQDIGAGEQFFGPGTRLTVL.

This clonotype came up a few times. Here the CDR3 DNA reads TGTGCCAGCAGACGACAGCAGAGCTCTGGGGCCAACGTCCTGACTTTC. This encodes CASRRQQSSGANVLTF. This sequence joins TRBV27 and TRBJ2-6; D is possibly TRBD1 (5 bases). The CDR3 length is 16 residues. Germline V CDR1 and CDR2: MNHEY, SMNVEV (reference sequence). V lost 6 bases to trimming and J lost 0 bases, with 12 bases between them.

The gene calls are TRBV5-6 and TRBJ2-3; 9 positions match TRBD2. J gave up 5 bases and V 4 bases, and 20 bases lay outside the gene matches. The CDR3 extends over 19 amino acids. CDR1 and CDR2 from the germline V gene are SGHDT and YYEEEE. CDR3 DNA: TGTGCCAGCAGCCCCCTTGGGAGTTTCAGCGGGGGGCATCAAGATACGCAGTATTTT. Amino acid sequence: CASSPLGSFSGGHQDTQYF.

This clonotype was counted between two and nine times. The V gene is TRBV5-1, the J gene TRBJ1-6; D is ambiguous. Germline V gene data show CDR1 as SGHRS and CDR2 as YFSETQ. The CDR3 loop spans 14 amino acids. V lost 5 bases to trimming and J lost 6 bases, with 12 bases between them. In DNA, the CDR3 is TGCGCCAGCAGACACTCTCCGGGTAATTCACCCCTCCACTTT. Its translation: CASRHSPGNSPLHF.

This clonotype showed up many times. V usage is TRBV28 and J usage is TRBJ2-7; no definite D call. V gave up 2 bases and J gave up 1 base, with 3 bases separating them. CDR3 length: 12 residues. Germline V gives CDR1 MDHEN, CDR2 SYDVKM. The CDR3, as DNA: TGTGCCAGCAGTTTAGGGTCCTACGAGCAGTACGTC. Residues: CASSLGSYEQYV.

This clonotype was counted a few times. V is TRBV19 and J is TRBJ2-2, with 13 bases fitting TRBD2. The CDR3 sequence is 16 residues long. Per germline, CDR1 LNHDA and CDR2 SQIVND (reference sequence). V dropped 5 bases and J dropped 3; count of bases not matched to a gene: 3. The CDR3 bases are TGTGCCAGTAGTCGGGGACTAGCGGGGTACACCGGGGAGCTGTTTTTT. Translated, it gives CASSRGLAGYTGELFF.